This T cell receptor beta chain came from a study of T cells expressing NK-cell markers (dated by TCRdb to 2020 to 2022). Background for the entire study: About eight donors provided sorted CD3+CD56+NKG2C+, CD3+CD56+NKG2C- and CD3+CD56-NKG2C+ T-cell subsets, whose TCR beta-chain repertoires were profiled. Of the eight sequenced donors, seven were found to be HCMV-seropositive and one was found to be HCMV-seronegative. Randomly selected healthy volunteers, three men and five women, were used as the eight sequenced donors. The libraries were sequenced on Illumina HiSeq 2000/2500, MiSeq or NextSeq, producing 2 x 150 bp reads.

The paper's findings and limits, for the study overall: It remained unclear whether the expanded NKG2C-expressing T cell clones were specific for HCMV antigens. For roughly 6 donors, the dominant CD3+CD56+NKG2C+ clonotypes were among the top 10 CD8+ clonotypes and accounted for about 1.0-7.0% of CD8+ T cells. Those dominant clonotypes were again the most abundant among CD3+CD56-NKG2C+ cells in a handful of donors, at roughly 25-65%.

The CDR3 goes from the cysteine to the phenylalanine over 12 residues. No DNA was logged. Based on the germline V gene (reference sequence), the CDR1 and CDR2 sequences are DFQATT and SNEGSKA. TCRdb names Illumina HiSeq 2000 as the instrument used. The TCR beta cDNA libraries were made using 5'RACE template switching, a step that added both a universal primer site and unique molecular identifiers. Priming for cDNA synthesis came from the TCR beta constant segment, and two successive PCR amplification steps followed. In the original analysis: Reads were demultiplexed and grouped by UMI with MIGEC, and clonotypes were assembled and quantified with MiTCR. To exclude erroneous sequences, any TCR cDNA sequence not supported by at least two reads was discarded. Downstream repertoire analysis used the tcR package, and clonotypes were matched across fractions by CDR3 nucleotide sequence plus V segment. VDJmatch was used to annotate antigen specificity against VDJdb, with one amino acid substitution in CDR3 permitted. TCRdb reprocessed the reads and lists each CDR3 protein sequence as a single entry, with no DNA. In this record, the V and J calls reflect TCRdb's handling and not the investigators' own analysis. The table of this sample itemizes approximately 170,000 distinct CDR3 sequences. 20% to 25% of the sample is in the top ten clones.

HCMV serostatus was determined by detecting HCMV-specific IgG in serum with a commercial ELISA kit. Ficoll density gradient centrifugation was used to isolate peripheral blood mononuclear cells from blood. To note about this clonotype: There is no known antigen for this receptor.

This TCR was recovered from a man aged 18-69 years in good health. The chain couples TRBV20-1 to TRBJ2-5; lacking DNA, the TRBD2 call made by TCRdb goes unchecked. The sequencing input was blood T cells: a sorted CD56 or NKG2C T cell subset, CD4+ or CD8+ T cells, or bulk PBMC T cells (not recorded which). For the CDR3, the sequence is CSASLRGETQYF.